A few counts support the clone carrying this T cell receptor beta chain. Antigen specificity is unknown. The data originate from a study of post-analysis software for immune sequencing data. Study-wide findings and caveats: With F measure, samples from one preparation batch clustered together strongly. The normalized Chao1 diversity of multiple sclerosis patients was significantly lower than that of controls. Patients carried a handful of TRBV segments more frequently than controls did, and TRBV5-6, TRBV5-1 and TRBV20-1 were among them.

Every TCR beta cDNA library bore unique molecular identifiers. The T cell input of about 1 to 10 million gave about half a million cDNA molecules. A single record per CDR3 protein comes from TCRdb applying MiXCR to the PCR reads. The table shows approximately 180,000 distinct CDR3 sequences, with around 28% occurring only once. Germline V gene sequence: CDR1 SGHRS, CDR2 YFSETQ. The V gene lost 6 bases and the J gene lost 4 bases, with 7 bases spanning the gap. This CDR3 is built from 11 residues. The chain recombines TRBV5-1 with TRBJ2-5; D remains ambiguous. The sequence was collected from a girl aged 10 to 17 with multiple sclerosis. Material for sequencing was blood. This CDR3 is CASNEGETQYF. The CDR3 nucleotides are TGCGCCAGCAATGAAGGAGAGACCCAGTACTTC.